This T cell receptor beta chain was identified during a study of blood T cells in healthy people across ages. This clonotype was observed a handful of times. The authors ran a second PCR of roughly 7 to 11 cycles using a sample-barcoded 5' primer and a J-beta primer mix. One entry per CDR3 protein results from TCRdb running MiXCR on the 5' RACE reads. This table has some 690,000 distinct CDR3 sequences, 22% appearing once. The TCR comes from a man between 65 and 85 years old in good health. Sequenced material: blood.

The CDR3: CASSFQGMPNEKLFF. CDR3 coding DNA: TGCGCCAGCAGCTTTCAGGGGATGCCTAATGAAAAACTGTTTTTT. The V call is TRBV5-1, the J call TRBJ1-4; TRBD1 might be the D (6 bases). The V and J ends lost 2 bases and 3 bases respectively, with 11 bases between them. CDR1 and CDR2 (germline): SGHRS, YFSETQ. The CDR3 has 15 amino acids.